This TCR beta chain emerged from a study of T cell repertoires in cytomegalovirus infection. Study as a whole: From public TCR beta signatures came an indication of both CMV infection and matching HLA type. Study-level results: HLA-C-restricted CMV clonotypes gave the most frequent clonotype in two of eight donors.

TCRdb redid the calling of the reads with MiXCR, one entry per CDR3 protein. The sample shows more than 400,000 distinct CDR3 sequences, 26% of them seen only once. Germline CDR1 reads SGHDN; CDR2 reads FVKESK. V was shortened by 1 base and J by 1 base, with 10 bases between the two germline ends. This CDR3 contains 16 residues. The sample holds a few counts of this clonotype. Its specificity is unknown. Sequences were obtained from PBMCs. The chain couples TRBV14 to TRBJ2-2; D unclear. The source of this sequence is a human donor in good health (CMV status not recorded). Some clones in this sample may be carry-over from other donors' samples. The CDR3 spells CASSQVDLRNTGELFF. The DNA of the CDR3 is TGTGCCAGCAGCCAAGTAGATCTAAGGAACACCGGGGAGCTGTTTTTT.